Described below is a single T cell receptor beta chain sequence and its context. Clones were sequenced by immunoSEQ multiplex PCR, and TCRdb holds only the in-frame ones, with some missing. This sample yields about 1 million clones, of which about three quarters are seen a single time; roughly 1.4% belongs to the top ten. The data originate from a study of shared clonotypes between healthy human individuals. The V gene lost 2 bases and the J gene lost 8 bases, with 4 bases spanning the gap. Per the germline V gene, CDR1 is SGHAT and CDR2 is FQNNGV. The CDR3 contains 11 residues. The V call is TRBV11-2, the J call TRBJ2-1; D is unclear. Input material: memory CD4+ T cells sorted from blood. The subset here: CD45RA-negative fraction. This TCR was sampled from a man in his late teens or twenties in good health. The DNA for the CDR3 is TGTGCCAGCAGCTTAATATATGAGCAGTTCTTC. Protein sequence: CASSLIYEQFF.